These 5 T cell receptor beta chains came from one sample sequenced in a study of cytomegalovirus exposure and HLA in healthy donors. Researchers ran the PCR with 60 Vbeta and 13 Jbeta primers. The method was immunoSEQ multiplex PCR; TCRdb's version includes in-frame clones alone and lacks a portion of them. The sample consists of some 140,000 clones, 70% to 80% of them appearing once. The sequencing input was PBMCs. These receptor sequences come from a woman in her thirties or forties in good health and CMV-seronegative.

There are a few counts of this clone. This chain links TRBV6-1 with TRBJ1-2; 10 bases line up with TRBD1. Trimming took 6 bases from V and 6 from J; bases not matched to a gene: 4. The CDR3 spans 13 residues. Germline assignment: CDR1 MNHNS and CDR2 SASEGT. The CDR3 bases are TGTGCCAGCAGGGCCGGGACAGGGGATGGCTACACCTTC. Residues: CASRAGTGDGYTF.

The genes are TRBV10-3 and TRBJ2-3; TRBD2 might be the D (6 bases). The V and J ends lost 5 bases and 2 bases respectively, with 11 bases between them. There are 14 residues in the CDR3. Germline CDR1 reads ENHRY; CDR2 reads SYGVKD. CDR3 DNA: TGTGCCATCAGTCCCGTAGCGGTCACAGATACGCAGTATTTT. This encodes CAISPVAVTDTQYF.

This clone appeared a single time. The chain joins TRBV29-1 to TRBJ1-5; possibly TRBD1 for D (5 bases). This CDR3 is 15 amino acids long. Germline CDR1 SQVTM, CDR2 ANQGSEA. V was shortened by 6 bases and J by 1 base, with 16 bases between the two germline ends. CDR3 in amino acids: CSVHGRTLSNQPQHF. CDR3 coding DNA: TGCAGCGTCCACGGGCGGACATTGAGCAATCAGCCCCAGCATTTT.

The rearrangement uses TRBV29-1 and TRBJ2-1, with TRBD1 as a possible D gene (5 bases). Germline CDR1 is SQVTM and CDR2 is ANQGSEA. The CDR3 consists of 14 residues. The V gene lost 2 bases and the J gene lost 1 base, with 9 bases spanning the gap. The CDR3 region is CSVERQGSYNEQFF. The CDR3, as DNA: TGCAGCGTTGAACGTCAGGGATCCTACAATGAGCAGTTCTTC.

This rearrangement joins TRBV19 to TRBJ1-2; TRBD1 is a possible D gene (6 bases). From germline, CDR1 is LNHDA and CDR2 SQIVND (reference sequence). Trimming shortened V by 7 bases and J by 4 bases, and 10 bases separated the two germline ends. The CDR3 consists of 12 residues. The CDR3 protein is CASNGGAYGYTF. DNA of the CDR3: TGTGCCAGTAACGGGGGGGCCTATGGCTACACCTTC.